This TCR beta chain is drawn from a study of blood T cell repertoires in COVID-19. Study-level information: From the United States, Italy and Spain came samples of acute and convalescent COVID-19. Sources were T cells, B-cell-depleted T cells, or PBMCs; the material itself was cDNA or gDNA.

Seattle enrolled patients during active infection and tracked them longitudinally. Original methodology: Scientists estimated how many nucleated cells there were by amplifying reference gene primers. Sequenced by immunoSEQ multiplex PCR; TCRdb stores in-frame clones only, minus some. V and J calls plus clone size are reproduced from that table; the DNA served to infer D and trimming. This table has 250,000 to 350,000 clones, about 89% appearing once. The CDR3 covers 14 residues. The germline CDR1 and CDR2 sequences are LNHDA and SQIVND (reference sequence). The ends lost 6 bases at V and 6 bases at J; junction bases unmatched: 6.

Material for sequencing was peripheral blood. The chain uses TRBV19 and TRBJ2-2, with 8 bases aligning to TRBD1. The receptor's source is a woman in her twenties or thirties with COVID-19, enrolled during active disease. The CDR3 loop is CASRTQQGAGELFF. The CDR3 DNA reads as TGTGCCAGTAGAACGCAACAGGGGGCCGGGGAGCTGTTTTTT. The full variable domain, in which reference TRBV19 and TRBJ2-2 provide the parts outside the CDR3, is DGGITQSPKYLFRKEGQNVTLSCEQNLNHDAMYWYRQDPGQGLRLIYYSQIVNDFQKGDIAEGYSVSREKKESFPLTVTSAQKNPTAFYLCASRTQQGAGELFFGEGSRLTVL.